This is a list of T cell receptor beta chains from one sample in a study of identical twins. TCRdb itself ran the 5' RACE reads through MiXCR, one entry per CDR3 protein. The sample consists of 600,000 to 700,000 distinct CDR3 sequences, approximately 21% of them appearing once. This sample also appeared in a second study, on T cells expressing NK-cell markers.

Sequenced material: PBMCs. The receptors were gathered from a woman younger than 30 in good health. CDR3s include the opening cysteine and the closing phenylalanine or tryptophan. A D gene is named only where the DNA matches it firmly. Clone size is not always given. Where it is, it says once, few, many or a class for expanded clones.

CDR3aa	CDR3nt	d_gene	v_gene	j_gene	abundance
CASSLEGSGNQPQHF	TGCGCCAGCAGCTTGGAAGGGTCGGGTAATCAGCCCCAGCATTTT	NA	TRBV5-1	TRBJ1-5	NA
CSVENYGYTF	TGCAGCGTTGAGAACTATGGCTACACCTTC	NA	TRBV29-1	TRBJ1-2	NA
CASSLREMNTEAFF	TGTGCCAGCAGTTTGCGAGAGATGAACACTGAAGCTTTCTTT	NA	TRBV12-3/TRBV12-4	TRBJ1-1	few
CASSLGQGGGPEAFF	TGTGCCAGCAGCTTAGGACAGGGAGGGGGCCCTGAAGCTTTCTTT	TRBD1	TRBV7-2	TRBJ1-1	few
CSARDHSKTHNYGYTF	TGCAGTGCTAGAGATCATTCCAAAACCCACAACTATGGCTACACCTTC	NA	TRBV20-1	TRBJ1-2	NA
CSGHGGALDTQYF	TGCAGCGGCCACGGGGGGGCCTTAGATACGCAGTATTTT	TRBD2	TRBV29-1	TRBJ2-3	many
CASSVKGGTDTQYF	TGTGCCAGCAGCGTAAAGGGGGGCACAGATACGCAGTATTTT	NA	TRBV9	TRBJ2-3	few
CSDRQTMNTEAFF	TGCAGCGATCGACAGACTATGAACACTGAAGCTTTCTTT	NA	TRBV29-1	TRBJ1-1	many
CASTLQSSYNSPLHF	TGTGCCAGCACCCTACAGAGCTCCTATAATTCACCCCTCCACTTT	NA	TRBV6-1	TRBJ1-6	few
CSVAWTGYEQYF	TGCAGCGTTGCTTGGACAGGGTACGAGCAGTACTTC	TRBD1	TRBV29-1	TRBJ2-7	NA
CASCFRGQETQYF	TGTGCCAGCTGCTTCAGGGGACAAGAGACCCAGTACTTC	NA	TRBV12-3/TRBV12-4	TRBJ2-5	few
CASSLVGRGAYEQYF	TGTGCCAGCAGTTTAGTTGGGCGGGGGGCGTACGAGCAGTACTTC	TRBD2	TRBV12-3/TRBV12-4	TRBJ2-7	many
CSAINWRERPGELFF	TGCAGTGCTATCAACTGGCGGGAGCGCCCCGGGGAGCTGTTTTTT	TRBD2	TRBV20-1	TRBJ2-2	many
CSASGGTGGLQPQHF	TGCAGTGCTAGTGGGGGGACAGGGGGCCTTCAGCCCCAGCATTTT	TRBD1	TRBV20-1	TRBJ1-5	many
CASSLGASGQNNYGYTF	TGCGCCAGCAGCTTGGGAGCCTCGGGACAGAATAACTATGGCTACACCTTC	TRBD1	TRBV5-1	TRBJ1-2	many
CASSLTRRDYEQYF	TGTGCCAGCAGCTTAACCCGACGGGACTACGAGCAGTACTTC	NA	TRBV7-3	TRBJ2-7	NA
CSATYMGQNYGYTF	TGCAGTGCTACCTATATGGGACAGAACTATGGCTACACCTTC	TRBD1	TRBV20-1	TRBJ1-2	few
CAISLRKPTDTQYF	TGTGCCATCAGCCTTAGAAAACCCACAGATACGCAGTATTTT	NA	TRBV10-3	TRBJ2-3	NA
CSVEGRGVSYGYTF	TGCAGCGTTGAAGGACGGGGGGTGAGCTATGGCTACACCTTC	NA	TRBV29-1	TRBJ1-2	NA
CASSQQRESYEQYF	TGTGCCAGCAGCCAGCAGCGGGAATCCTACGAGCAGTACTTC	TRBD2	TRBV7-2	TRBJ2-7	NA
CASSRLAGGAYNEQFF	TGTGCCAGCAGCCGACTAGCGGGGGGTGCCTACAATGAGCAGTTCTTC	TRBD2	TRBV6-1	TRBJ2-1	many
CASRSAPGQPSLRGQYF	TGTGCCAGCAGATCTGCTCCGGGACAGCCCTCACTTAGGGGGCAGTATTTT	TRBD1	TRBV6-1	TRBJ2-3	NA
CASSPLAGGPSYTGELFF	TGCGCCAGCAGCCCCTTAGCGGGAGGGCCCTCCTACACCGGGGAGCTGTTTTTT	TRBD2	TRBV5-1	TRBJ2-2	NA
CASRPLLTAGANVLTF	TGCGCCAGCAGGCCACTCTTGACGGCTGGGGCCAACGTCCTGACTTTC	NA	TRBV5-1	TRBJ2-6	NA
CASSLTGQGRDTQYF	TGTGCCAGCTCCCTAACGGGACAGGGACGCGATACGCAGTATTTT	TRBD1	TRBV18	TRBJ2-3	NA
CASSRDRVGQPQHF	TGTGCCAGCAGTCGCGACAGGGTAGGACAGCCCCAGCATTTT	TRBD1	TRBV6-1	TRBJ1-5	few
CASRDRNTDTQYF	TGTGCCAGCAGAGACCGGAACACAGATACGCAGTATTTT	NA	TRBV12-3/TRBV12-4	TRBJ2-3	few
CASRADRVNSPLHF	TGTGCCAGCAGAGCGGACAGGGTTAATTCACCCCTCCACTTT	TRBD1	TRBV2	TRBJ1-6	few
CASSLSSHEQYF	TGCGCCAGCAGCTTGAGCTCCCACGAGCAGTACTTC	NA	TRBV5-1	TRBJ2-7	many
CASTSRRPTANTGELFF	TGTGCCAGCACCTCGAGGCGTCCGACCGCGAACACCGGGGAGCTGTTTTTT	NA	TRBV7-8	TRBJ2-2	NA
CASSVTTGRRNEQYF	TGTGCCAGCAGCGTAACAACCGGGAGGAGAAACGAGCAGTACTTC	TRBD2	TRBV9	TRBJ2-7	NA
CASSYYSGLLYEQYF	TGTGCCAGCAGTTACTATTCGGGGCTCCTCTACGAGCAGTACTTC	NA	TRBV27	TRBJ2-7	few
CSAGEAGGPYNEQFF	TGCAGTGCGGGTGAAGCGGGGGGTCCCTACAATGAGCAGTTCTTC	TRBD2	TRBV20-1	TRBJ2-1	NA
CAINSGGYEQYF	TGTGCCATCAACAGTGGAGGATACGAGCAGTACTTC	NA	TRBV10-3	TRBJ2-7	NA
CASRRGLGLEQYF	TGTGCCAGCCGTCGGGGATTGGGGCTCGAGCAGTACTTC	NA	TRBV7-2	TRBJ2-7	few
CASTASSYNEQFF	TGTGCCAGCACGGCGAGCTCCTACAATGAGCAGTTCTTC	NA	TRBV12-3/TRBV12-4	TRBJ2-1	few
CASSSPLNSEQYF	TGTGCCAGCAGCTCACCACTGAATTCCGAGCAGTACTTC	NA	TRBV7-9	TRBJ2-7	few
CASSSWVGRENEQFF	TGTGCCAGCAGTAGTTGGGTGGGTAGGGAGAATGAGCAGTTCTTC	NA	TRBV11-2	TRBJ2-1	NA
CASRGLAGEQYF	TGTGCCAGCAGGGGACTAGCGGGGGAGCAGTACTTC	TRBD2	TRBV7-9	TRBJ2-7	few
CASSLGTSGRLEQFF	TGTGCCAGCAGCCTCGGGACTAGCGGGAGGCTTGAGCAGTTCTTC	TRBD2	TRBV7-9	TRBJ2-1	NA
CSGGRSSYEQYF	TGCAGTGGGGGCAGGAGCTCCTACGAGCAGTACTTC	NA	TRBV20-1	TRBJ2-7	many
CAISASGSEETQYF	TGTGCCATCAGTGCCAGCGGGAGTGAAGAGACCCAGTACTTC	TRBD2	TRBV10-3	TRBJ2-5	NA
CATSRTSGISYNEQFF	TGTGCCACCTCGCGGACTAGCGGAATCTCCTACAATGAGCAGTTCTTC	TRBD2	TRBV7-9	TRBJ2-1	few
CAAKQGYEQYF	TGTGCCGCTAAACAGGGCTACGAGCAGTACTTC	NA	TRBV27	TRBJ2-7	few
CSAKALGLAQFF	TGCAGTGCTAAGGCCTTAGGGCTAGCGCAGTTCTTC	NA	TRBV20-1	TRBJ2-1	few
CASSRDGERGYTF	TGTGCCAGCAGCAGAGACGGGGAGCGGGGCTACACCTTC	NA	TRBV7-9	TRBJ1-2	few
CSARVAGERTFF	TGCAGTGCTAGAGTAGCGGGGGAGAGGACTTTCTTT	NA	TRBV20-1	TRBJ1-1	few
CASSLRLAGNQPQHF	TGTGCCAGCAGTTTACGCCTTGCGGGCAATCAGCCCCAGCATTTT	NA	TRBV12-3/TRBV12-4	TRBJ1-5	NA
CASRGGGFNQPQHF	TGTGCCAGCAGGGGAGGGGGATTTAATCAGCCCCAGCATTTT	NA	TRBV6-1	TRBJ1-5	NA
CASSDLADQETQYF	TGTGCCAGCAGTGACCTAGCGGACCAAGAGACCCAGTACTTC	TRBD2	TRBV2	TRBJ2-5	NA
CASGKVGRDTEAFF	TGTGCCAGCGGAAAGGTGGGGAGGGACACTGAAGCTTTCTTT	NA	TRBV18	TRBJ1-1	NA